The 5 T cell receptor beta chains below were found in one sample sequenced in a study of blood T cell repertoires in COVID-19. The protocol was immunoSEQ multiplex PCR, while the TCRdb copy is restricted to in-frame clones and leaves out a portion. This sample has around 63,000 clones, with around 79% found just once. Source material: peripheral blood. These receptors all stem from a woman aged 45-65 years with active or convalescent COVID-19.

The CDR3 here is CASSLGLDRRETQYF. The CDR3 nucleotides are TGTGCCAGCAGCTTAGGGCTAGACAGAAGAGAGACCCAGTACTTC. V and J are TRBV11-2 and TRBJ2-5, with D perhaps TRBD1 (5 bases). Germline CDR1 reads SGHAT; CDR2 reads FQNNGV. CDR3 length equals 15 residues. Trimming took 1 base from V and 4 from J, leaving 13 bases between them.

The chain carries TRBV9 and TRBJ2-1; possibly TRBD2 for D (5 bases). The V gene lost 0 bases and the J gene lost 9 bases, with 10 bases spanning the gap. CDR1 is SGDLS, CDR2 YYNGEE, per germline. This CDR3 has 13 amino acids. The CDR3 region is CASSVGGVSEQFF. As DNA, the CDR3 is TGTGCCAGCAGCGTAGGGGGAGTCTCTGAGCAGTTCTTC.

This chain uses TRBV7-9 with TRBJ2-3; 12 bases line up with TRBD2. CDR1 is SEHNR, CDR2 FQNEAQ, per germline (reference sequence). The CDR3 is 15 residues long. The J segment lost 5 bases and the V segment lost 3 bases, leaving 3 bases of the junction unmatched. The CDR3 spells CASSFLAGGQDTQYF. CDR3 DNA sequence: TGTGCCAGCAGCTTCCTAGCGGGAGGGCAAGATACGCAGTATTTT.

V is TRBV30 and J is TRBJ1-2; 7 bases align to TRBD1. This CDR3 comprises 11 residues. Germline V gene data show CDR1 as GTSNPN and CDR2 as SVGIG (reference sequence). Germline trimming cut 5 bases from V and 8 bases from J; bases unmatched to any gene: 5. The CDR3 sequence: CAWGEGAGYTF. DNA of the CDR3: TGTGCCTGGGGGGAGGGGGCAGGCTACACCTTC.

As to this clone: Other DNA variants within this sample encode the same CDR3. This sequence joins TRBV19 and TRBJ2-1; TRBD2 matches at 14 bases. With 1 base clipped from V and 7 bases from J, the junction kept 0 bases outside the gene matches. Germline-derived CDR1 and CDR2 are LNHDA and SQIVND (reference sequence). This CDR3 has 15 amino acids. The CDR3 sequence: CASSIGLAGGNEQFF. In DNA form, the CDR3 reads TGTGCCAGTAGTATAGGACTAGCGGGAGGGAATGAGCAGTTCTTC.